Listed here are 30 T cell receptor beta chains from one sample, sequenced in a study of blood T cell repertoires in COVID-19. TCRdb keeps only in-frame clones here, not all; method: immunoSEQ multiplex PCR. The table lists more than 250,000 clones, 84% of them singletons. Sequences were obtained from peripheral blood. The receptors here all came from a human donor in a cohort sampled during active COVID-19.

For this clone: One junction end disagrees with the germline gene, perhaps due to a read error. V is TRBV4-1 and J is TRBJ1-5, with 7 positions matching TRBD1. Per the germline V gene, CDR1 is MGHRA and CDR2 is YSYEKL. The CDR3 contains 15 residues. The CDR3 here is CASSQDSSGGSKLAF. The DNA for the CDR3 is TGCGCCAGCAGCCAAGATAGTTCAGGGGGAAGTAAGCTCGCTTTT.

This sequence joins TRBV5-5 and TRBJ2-7; 10 bases fit TRBD2. Unmatched junction bases numbered 7, after V lost 5 bases and J lost 2 bases. Germline V gene data show CDR1 as SGHKS and CDR2 as YYEKEE (reference sequence). The CDR3 is 15 residues long. DNA for the CDR3: TGTGCCAGCAGGCCCTTAGCGGGGGGACCCTACGAGCAGTACTTC. Protein product: CASRPLAGGPYEQYF.

The CDR3 reads CASSFTSIAGAITQYF. Here the CDR3 DNA reads TGTGCCAGCAGCTTCACTTCGATAGCGGGGGCGATTACGCAGTATTTT. The rearrangement links TRBV13 to TRBJ2-3, with 9 bases aligning to TRBD2. Trimming at V came to 3 bases and at J to 8 bases, leaving 12 bases not matched to a gene. The germline V gene has CDR1 PRHDT and CDR2 FYEKMQ (reference sequence). This CDR3 region has 16 residues.

V usage is TRBV11-2 and J usage is TRBJ1-6; 9 bases map to TRBD1. The ends lost 5 bases at V and 7 bases at J; junction bases unmatched: 9. This CDR3 is 16 amino acids long. Germline loops: CDR1 SGHAT, CDR2 FQNNGV. The CDR3 DNA reads TGTGCCAGCAGCGTTAGCCCCGGGACAGGGAATTCACCCCTCCACTTT. Translation gives CASSVSPGTGNSPLHF.

The V gene is TRBV10-3, the J gene TRBJ1-6; 7 bases are shared with TRBD1. Looked up from germline, CDR1 is ENHRY and CDR2 is SYGVKD. Trimming took 3 bases from V and 7 from J; bases not matched to a gene: 6. This CDR3 comprises 15 residues. CDR3 sequence: CAISDWTGENSPLHF. The CDR3 bases are TGTGCCATCAGTGACTGGACAGGTGAGAATTCACCCCTCCACTTT.

Only a few counts were recorded for this clone. J is TRBJ2-7 and V is TRBV10-3, with TRBD2 identical over 7 bases. CDR1 is ENHRY and CDR2 is SYGVKD in the germline V gene. With V trimmed by 8 bases and J by 2 bases, 6 bases remained unmatched. The CDR3 covers 13 residues. The CDR3 DNA is TGTGCCATCGCGCCGGGGGGTCCCTACGAGCAGTACTTC. Protein: CAIAPGGPYEQYF.

The rearrangement uses TRBV19 and TRBJ2-2; D perhaps matches TRBD1 (5 bases). Germline-derived CDR1 and CDR2 are LNHDA and SQIVND (reference sequence). There are 17 residues in the CDR3. V shed 0 bases and J shed 0 bases, with 11 bases lying between them. The CDR3: CASSIEGLATNTGELFF. The CDR3 bases are TGTGCCAGTAGTATAGAGGGGCTGGCGACGAACACCGGGGAGCTGTTTTTT.

In this sample, this clone turned up once. The chain carries TRBV5-4 and TRBJ2-3, with D possibly being TRBD2 (5 bases). Germline V gene lookup returns CDR1 SGHNT and CDR2 YYREEE (reference sequence). V was shortened by 5 bases and J by 4 bases, with 20 bases between the two germline ends. The CDR3 extends over 16 amino acids. Written as DNA, the CDR3 is TGTGCCAGCAGTACGACTAATCTAGGTTTCTCAGATACGCAGTATTTT. This encodes CASSTTNLGFSDTQYF.

There are a few counts of this clone. The chain combines TRBV27 with TRBJ2-3; 8 bases fit TRBD2. Germline CDR1 and CDR2: MNHEY and SMNVEV (reference sequence). The CDR3 extends over 17 amino acids. V lost 6 bases and J lost 3; bases outside the gene matches: 14. The CDR3 spells CASRPGLVSRGTDTQYF. CDR3 in DNA: TGTGCCAGCAGACCGGGACTAGTAAGTCGAGGTACAGATACGCAGTATTTT.

The V gene is TRBV2, the J gene TRBJ1-2, with D possibly TRBD1 on 5 matching bases. The V end was cut by 3 bases, the J end by 8 bases, with 16 bases between. The germline gives CDR1 SNHLY, CDR2 FYNNEI. The CDR3 is 14 amino acids. This chain's CDR3 is CASSDERTGRGYTF. CDR3 DNA: TGTGCCAGCAGTGATGAGAGAACAGGTCGCGGCTACACCTTC.

The chain recombines TRBV5-1 with TRBJ1-1, with D maybe TRBD1 (5 bases). The CDR3 covers 16 residues. Per germline, CDR1 SGHRS and CDR2 YFSETQ. Trimming removed 4 bases from V and 1 base from J, with 17 bases in between. The CDR3 DNA reads TGCGCCAGCAGCATCAGGGTCGGGCCCTCGAACACTGAAGCTTTCTTT. Amino acid sequence: CASSIRVGPSNTEAFF.

The V gene is TRBV10-2, the J gene TRBJ1-3, with no clear D. Germline loops: CDR1 WSHSY, CDR2 SAAADI. This CDR3 is 13 amino acids long. With 3 bases removed from V and 4 bases from J, the gap between germline ends came to 7 bases. CDR3 sequence (DNA): TGCGCCAGCAGTGACCGCAGAGGAAACACCATATATTTT. Translated: CASSDRRGNTIYF.

This chain uses TRBV5-4 with TRBJ2-7; 8 bases are a match to TRBD2. Germline loops: CDR1 SGHNT, CDR2 YYREEE (reference sequence). This CDR3 has 13 residues. Trimming cost V 0 bases and J 7 bases; bases outside gene matches: 3. The CDR3 sequence: CASSLVASGEQYF. DNA of the CDR3: TGTGCCAGCAGCTTGGTGGCTAGCGGGGAGCAGTACTTC.

The chain combines TRBV7-9 with TRBJ2-1, with 13 bases lining up with TRBD2. CDR3 length: 16 residues. The ends lost 4 bases at V and 9 bases at J; junction bases unmatched: 9. Germline CDR1 is SEHNR and CDR2 is FQNEAQ (reference sequence). The CDR3 coding sequence is TGTGCCAGCAGCTCAACCGGACTAGCGGGAGTTGTTGAGCAGTTCTTC. It encodes CASSSTGLAGVVEQFF.

The CDR3 DNA reads as TGTGCCAGCAGCGTATCCGGGAAAAACACAGATACGCAGTATTTT. Its protein product is CASSVSGKNTDTQYF. The rearrangement joins TRBV9 to TRBJ2-3; maybe TRBD2 (5 bases). Per the germline V gene, CDR1 is SGDLS and CDR2 is YYNGEE. Trimming pared 1 base from V and 2 bases from J, leaving 11 bases between. This CDR3 is 15 amino acids long.

The chain recombines TRBV28 with TRBJ2-7; 15 bases match TRBD2. Germline V CDR1 and CDR2: MDHEN, SYDVKM. V lost 4 bases to trimming and J lost 6 bases; unmatched junction nucleotides: 4. The CDR3 loop spans 15 amino acids. CDR3 in DNA: TGTGCCAGCAGTTCGCCGGGACTAGCGGGAGGCGAGCAGTACTTC. Amino acid sequence: CASSSPGLAGGEQYF.

The gene calls are TRBV28 and TRBJ1-2; a possible D gene is TRBD1 (5 bases). CDR1 is MDHEN, CDR2 SYDVKM, per germline. CDR3 length: 14 amino acids. V was pared by 3 bases and J by 4 bases, with 12 bases between. CDR3 protein: CASSLEGRGYGYTF. For the CDR3, the DNA is TGTGCCAGCAGTTTGGAGGGGCGCGGCTATGGCTACACCTTC.

J is TRBJ2-3 and V is TRBV24-1; D remains ambiguous. V lost 5 bases and J 6 bases, leaving 5 bases between the germline ends. The CDR3 is 11 amino acids. The V gene's germline CDR1 is KGHDR and CDR2 SFDVKD. The CDR3 here is CATSVTDTQYF. The CDR3 DNA reads TGTGCCACCAGTGTCACTGATACGCAGTATTTT.

CDR3 residues: CASSYGTLGANVLTF. The CDR3 DNA follows: TGTGCCAGCAGTTATGGGACTCTGGGGGCCAACGTCCTGACTTTC. V usage is TRBV6-6 and J usage is TRBJ2-6; D may be TRBD2 (6 bases). The V and J ends lost 3 bases and 4 bases respectively, with 10 bases between them. Germline CDR1 MNHNY, CDR2 SVGAGI (reference sequence). CDR3 length: 15 residues.

The chain is built from TRBV14 and TRBJ2-2; D is unclear. CDR3 length: 16 residues. The V gene's germline CDR1 is SGHDN and CDR2 FVKESK. V was clipped by 1 base and J by 3 bases, with 12 bases between them. The CDR3 coding sequence is TGTGCCAGCAGCCAAGGGCGAGGAATCGACACCGGGGAGCTGTTTTTT. Translated, it gives CASSQGRGIDTGELFF.

The chain has TRBV5-1 and TRBJ2-2; possible D gene TRBD2, 6 bases. The V gene's germline CDR1 is SGHRS and CDR2 YFSETQ. The CDR3 sequence is 15 residues long. V was shortened by 9 bases and J by 2 bases, with 17 bases between the two germline ends. CDR3 DNA: TGCGCCACCGAGAAGGGAGCGGGCAACACCGGGGAGCTGTTTTTT. Translating gives CATEKGAGNTGELFF.

The chain links TRBV7-2 to TRBJ2-1, with TRBD2 matching 10 bases. Germline V gives CDR1 SGHTA, CDR2 FQGNSA. CDR3 size: 17 residues. V dropped 2 bases and J dropped 6; count of bases not matched to a gene: 10. CDR3 bases: TGTGCCAGCAGCTTAAAATCCGGGCTAGCGGGAGCCAATGAGCAGTTCTTC. Translated: CASSLKSGLAGANEQFF.

The chain carries TRBV6-6 and TRBJ1-3; perhaps TRBD1 as D (6 bases). CDR1 is MNHNY and CDR2 is SVGAGI in the germline V gene (reference sequence). CDR3 length equals 14 residues. The V gene lost 6 bases and the J gene lost 1 base, with 10 bases spanning the gap. Here the CDR3 DNA reads TGTGCCAGCAGCTACGGACAGTCTGGAAACACCATATATTTT. This translates into CASSYGQSGNTIYF.

This clone was recorded once. The chain is built from TRBV2 and TRBJ1-1; the match to TRBD1 covers 7 bases. Germline lookup yields CDR1 SNHLY and CDR2 FYNNEI. The CDR3 loop spans 16 amino acids. V lost 0 bases to trimming and J lost 5 bases; unmatched junction nucleotides: 9. The DNA of the CDR3 is TGTGCCAGCAGTGAAGCGAGGGTGCAGGGGGTAACTGAAGCTTTCTTT. Protein sequence: CASSEARVQGVTEAFF.

The genes are TRBV7-3 and TRBJ2-7; the match to TRBD2 covers 7 bases. This CDR3 is 14 amino acids long. Losses at the gene ends were 5 bases for V and 3 bases for J; bases not matched to a gene: 7. Germline CDR1 is SGHTA and CDR2 is FQGTGA. The CDR3 coding sequence is TGTGCCAGCAGCGCGGGAGCTACGGGCTACGAGCAGTACTTC. Amino acids: CASSAGATGYEQYF.

The rearrangement joins TRBV19 to TRBJ1-5, with 7 bases matching TRBD1. CDR1 is LNHDA and CDR2 is SQIVND in the germline V gene (reference sequence). V shed 3 bases, J shed 2 bases, and the junction held 10 bases outside the gene matches. The CDR3 covers 17 residues. The CDR3 region is CASSIGRDRVGNQPQHF. In DNA form, the CDR3 reads TGTGCCAGTAGTATTGGTCGAGACAGGGTGGGCAATCAGCCCCAGCATTTT.

The chain's CDR3 is CASSHLAVQETQYF. The CDR3 DNA reads as TGTGCCAGCAGCCACCTAGCGGTCCAAGAGACCCAGTACTTC. This chain joins TRBV7-8 and TRBJ2-5; 7 bases agree with TRBD2. CDR3 length: 14 residues. CDR1 and CDR2 from the germline V gene are SGHVS and FQNEAQ. Trimming removed 5 bases from V and 1 base from J; junction bases left unmatched: 4.

The chain carries TRBV29-1 and TRBJ2-2, with D perhaps matching TRBD2 (5 bases). Germline CDR1 and CDR2: SQVTM and ANQGSEA. The CDR3 spans 13 residues. The V end was cut by 4 bases, the J end by 5 bases, with 11 bases between. CDR3 nucleotides: TGCAGCGTTGTCCCGGGGAGAACCGGGGAGCTGTTTTTT. Its translation is CSVVPGRTGELFF.

This chain links TRBV18 with TRBJ1-1; 8 bases agree with TRBD1. V trimming: 6 bases; J trimming: 4 bases; junction bases outside the gene matches: 13. Looked up from germline, CDR1 is KGHSH and CDR2 is LQKENI. The CDR3 covers 16 residues. In nucleotides, the CDR3 is TGTGCCAGCTCTCAAAAGACAGGGGACGGTAGCACTGAAGCTTTCTTT. It yields the protein CASSQKTGDGSTEAFF.

The chain couples TRBV10-2 to TRBJ2-2, with 9 positions matching TRBD1. V shed 6 bases and J 6 bases; nucleotides not matched to a gene: 11. The germline V gene has CDR1 WSHSY and CDR2 SAAADI. The CDR3 runs 16 residues. The CDR3 loop reads CASSTLGTGFPGELFF. The CDR3 nucleotides are TGCGCCAGCAGCACCCTCGGGACAGGGTTCCCCGGGGAGCTGTTTTTT.